The table lists the clone carrying this TCR beta chain with a count of one. These data come from a study of blood T cell repertoires in COVID-19. For the study at large: The United States, Italy and Spain were the sources of the acute and convalescent COVID-19 samples. PBMCs, B-cell-depleted T cells, or T cells provided the cDNA or gDNA that made up the material.

The length of the CDR3 is 12 residues. The V end was cut by 2 bases, the J end by 8 bases, with 8 bases between. The germline V gene encodes CDR1 SGDLS and CDR2 YYNGEE. As processed by the authors: Estimation of nucleated cell counts was performed using reference gene primer amplification. TCRdb's table, derived via immunoSEQ multiplex PCR, lists solely in-frame clones and lacks some. The V and J calls and the clone size are those of that table, but D and trimming were determined from the DNA. In the table there are some 200,000 clones, 70% to 85% of which are singletons. V usage is TRBV9 and J usage is TRBJ2-1, with D unresolved. This receptor was obtained from a man aged 50 to 60 with active or convalescent COVID-19. Sequencing was performed on peripheral blood. CDR3 sequence (DNA): TGTGCCAGCAGCGTCTATGGTTATGAGCAGTTCTTC. Its protein product is CASSVYGYEQFF.